The 27 T cell receptor beta chains presented below share a single source sample, sequenced in a study of shared clonotypes between healthy human individuals. Some clones are missing from TCRdb's copy, which holds only in-frame ones; the method was immunoSEQ multiplex PCR. The sample lists approximately 980,000 clones, around 80% seen once, with nearly 1.5% in the top ten. Sequencing was performed on memory CD4+ T cells sorted from blood. Stated subset: CD45RA-negative fraction. The origin of the receptors is a young man in good health.

CDR3 nucleotides: TGTGCCAGCAGCCGACAGGGGGCGTATGGCTACACCTTC. This gives the protein CASSRQGAYGYTF. The chain recombines TRBV7-9 with TRBJ1-2; 10 nucleotides align to TRBD1. The junction had 2 bases not matched to a gene; V was cut back by 5 bases and J by 5 bases. The length of the CDR3 is 13 residues. Germline CDR1 is SEHNR and CDR2 is FQNEAQ (reference sequence).

This clone was detected only once. A clone one base away is much larger, so this may be a read error. The chain carries TRBV6-1 and TRBJ1-6; D unclear. Trimming left V 3 bases short and J 6 bases short, with 3 bases between. The CDR3 runs 12 residues. CDR1 is MNHNS, CDR2 SASEGT, per germline. The CDR3 DNA is TGTGCCAGCAGTGAGACTAATTCACCCCTCCACTTT. This translates into CASSETNSPLHF.

The chain recombines TRBV30 with TRBJ1-1; 7 bases map to TRBD1. CDR1 and CDR2 (germline): GTSNPN, SVGIG (reference sequence). The CDR3 runs to 13 residues. The junction had 5 bases not matched to a gene; V was cut back by 4 bases and J by 3 bases. CDR3: CAWTSRGDTEAFF. CDR3 DNA: TGTGCCTGGACATCCAGGGGGGACACTGAAGCTTTCTTT.

The chain joins TRBV27 to TRBJ2-1; D could derive from TRBD1 or TRBD2 (5 bases each). Trimming stripped 6 bases from V and 12 bases from J, with 15 bases between. The CDR3 has 12 amino acids. From germline, CDR1 is MNHEY and CDR2 SMNVEV (reference sequence). CDR3 residues: CASSPNYGGQFF. CDR3 bases: TGTGCCAGCAGCCCCAACTATGGGGGGCAGTTCTTC.

About this clone itself: Other DNA sequences within the sample encode an identical CDR3. The chain combines TRBV19 with TRBJ1-5; 9 positions match TRBD1. V shed 3 bases, J shed 4 bases, and the junction held 1 base outside the gene matches. CDR1 is LNHDA and CDR2 is SQIVND in the germline V gene (reference sequence). The CDR3 sequence is 14 residues long. The CDR3: CASSIGTGNQPQHF. CDR3 coding DNA: TGTGCCAGTAGTATCGGGACAGGGAATCAGCCCCAGCATTTT.

This chain connects TRBV9 to TRBJ1-5; TRBD1 is a possible D gene (5 bases). The CDR3 length is 16 residues. Trimming took off 7 bases at V and 0 bases at J, with 17 bases between the two ends. Germline-derived CDR1 and CDR2 are SGDLS and YYNGEE. The DNA of the CDR3 is TGTGCCAGCCCGTGCTCGGGGGTCTTTAGCAATCAGCCCCAGCATTTT. It is translated as CASPCSGVFSNQPQHF.

This chain connects TRBV5-1 to TRBJ1-2, with D possibly TRBD1 on 5 matching bases. CDR3 size: 16 residues. V shed 0 bases and J shed 0 bases, with 12 bases lying between them. The germline gives CDR1 SGHRS, CDR2 YFSETQ. CDR3 amino acids: CASSLASQGANYGYTF. The CDR3 DNA follows: TGCGCCAGCAGCTTGGCTAGTCAGGGAGCTAACTATGGCTACACCTTC.

The genes are TRBV19 and TRBJ1-2; D is ambiguous. Germline V gene sequence: CDR1 LNHDA, CDR2 SQIVND (reference sequence). The CDR3 has 13 amino acids. Trimming removed 3 bases at V and 7 bases at J, with 12 bases between. The CDR3 DNA is TGTGCCAGTAGTATTTCACTTATTGGTGGCTACACCTTC. Its protein is CASSISLIGGYTF.

The chain has TRBV10-3 and TRBJ2-5; a possible D gene is TRBD1 (6 bases). Germline CDR1 reads ENHRY; CDR2 reads SYGVKD. V was cut by 9 bases and J by 1 base, with 9 bases left in between. The CDR3 is made up of 12 amino acids. CDR3 region: CAIRQAQETQYF. The CDR3 DNA sequence: TGTGCCATAAGACAGGCCCAAGAGACCCAGTACTTC.

The genes are TRBV2 and TRBJ2-1; 7 bases fit TRBD2. CDR3 length: 10 residues. Germline V lookup: CDR1 SNHLY, CDR2 FYNNEI. With V trimmed by 7 bases and J by 12 bases, 3 bases remained unmatched. CDR3 in amino acids: CASTGGGQFF. The CDR3 DNA reads TGTGCCAGCACGGGAGGAGGGCAGTTCTTC. Drawing the rest from reference TRBV2 and TRBJ2-1, the complete variable domain is EPEVTQTPSHQVTQMGQEVILRCVPISNHLYFYWYRQILGQKVEFLVSFYNNEISEKSEIFDDQFSVERPDGSNFTLKIRSTKLEDSAMYFCASTGGGQFFGPGTRLTVL.

This clone has ten or more counts. The junction departs from germline at one end; a sequencing error may be responsible. The V gene is TRBV7-7, the J gene TRBJ2-5; D might be TRBD1 or TRBD2, each matching 5 bases. Germline loops: CDR1 SSHAT, CDR2 FNYEAQ (reference sequence). The CDR3 consists of 14 residues. CDR3 DNA: TGTGCTAGCAGCTTATTGGGGGAGCAAGAGACCCAGTACTTC. Protein: CASSLLGEQETQYF. The variable domain in full, with the rest retrieved from reference TRBV7-7 and TRBJ2-5, is GAGVSQSPRYKVTKRGQDVTLRCDPISSHATLYWYQQALGQGPEFLTYFNYEAQPDKSGLPSDRFSAERPEGSISTLTIQRTEQRDSAMYRCASSLLGEQETQYFGPGTRLLVL.

The chain joins TRBV27 to TRBJ2-7, with D maybe TRBD1 (5 bases). This CDR3 has 15 amino acids. With 4 bases removed from V and 5 bases from J, the gap between germline ends came to 18 bases. The V gene's germline CDR1 is MNHEY and CDR2 SMNVEV (reference sequence). The CDR3 DNA sequence: TGTGCCAGCAGTTACCGAGCAGTCCTCAGGGACGAGCAGTACTTC. Its protein product is CASSYRAVLRDEQYF.

This clone was counted a few times. This specimen includes other DNA sequences encoding the same CDR3. The chain employs TRBV6-6 and TRBJ2-5; D remains unclear. Germline V gene lookup returns CDR1 MNHNY and CDR2 SVGAGI (reference sequence). The CDR3 length is 12 residues. V was shortened by 2 bases and J by 1 base, with 2 bases between the two germline ends. The CDR3 coding sequence is TGTGCCAGCAGTTACCCCCAAGAGACCCAGTACTTC. It yields the protein CASSYPQETQYF.

The chain joins TRBV11-2 to TRBJ2-1, with D maybe TRBD2 (6 bases). This CDR3 comprises 19 residues. Looked up from germline, CDR1 is SGHAT and CDR2 is FQNNGV. Trimming took 4 bases from V and 5 from J, leaving 27 bases between them. CDR3 in amino acids: CASSSLAGLKAGLNNEQFF. As DNA, the CDR3 is TGTGCCAGCAGCTCCCTTGCCGGACTTAAGGCGGGGCTAAACAATGAGCAGTTCTTC.

This clone was counted a few times. This chain joins TRBV7-9 and TRBJ2-1; TRBD2 matches at 7 bases. The CDR3 loop spans 15 amino acids. V dropped 8 bases and J dropped 6; count of bases not matched to a gene: 13. CDR1 SEHNR and CDR2 FQNEAQ come from the germline V gene (reference sequence). The CDR3 here is CASSPEGTKGNEQFF. The CDR3, as DNA: TGTGCCAGCTCTCCAGAGGGGACTAAAGGCAATGAGCAGTTCTTC.

This clone showed up just once. The rearrangement uses TRBV4-1 and TRBJ2-1; possibly TRBD2 for D (5 bases). The germline V gene has CDR1 MGHRA and CDR2 YSYEKL. V was shortened by 1 base and J by 4 bases, with 8 bases between the two germline ends. CDR3 size: 14 residues. CDR3 protein: CASSQVGKYNEQFF. In DNA form, the CDR3 reads TGCGCCAGCAGCCAAGTCGGGAAATACAATGAGCAGTTCTTC.

V gene TRBV4-1 combines with J gene TRBJ2-1; 7 nucleotides line up with TRBD1. The CDR3 consists of 17 residues. CDR1 and CDR2 from the germline V gene are MGHRA and YSYEKL. The ends lost 5 bases at V and 4 bases at J; junction bases unmatched: 14. The CDR3 bases are TGCGCCAGCAGCACCTTGGCAGGGACAGCCTTATACAATGAGCAGTTCTTC. Its protein is CASSTLAGTALYNEQFF.

CDR3 protein: CASSGGTSGGETQYF. The CDR3 coding sequence is TGTGCCAGCAGCGGAGGGACTAGCGGGGGGGAGACCCAGTACTTC. This chain connects TRBV7-2 to TRBJ2-5, with 15 bases identical to TRBD2. CDR3 length equals 15 residues. From germline, CDR1 is SGHTA and CDR2 FQGNSA. The ends lost 5 bases at V and 5 bases at J; junction bases unmatched: 3.

This clone was recorded only once. The rearrangement uses TRBV7-9 and TRBJ2-7; 7 bases match TRBD1. Germline V gene data show CDR1 as SEHNR and CDR2 as FQNEAQ (reference sequence). The trim removed 5 bases at V and 7 bases at J, leaving 8 bases unmatched. This CDR3 has 13 residues. Here the CDR3 DNA reads TGTGCCAGCAGCCCACAGGGGTTAGAAGAGCAGTACTTC. This gives the protein CASSPQGLEEQYF. The variable domain in full, completed from reference TRBV7-9 and TRBJ2-7, reads DTGVSQNPRHKITKRGQNVTFRCDPISEHNRLYWYRQTLGQGPEFLTYFQNEAQLEKSRLLSDRFSAERPKGSFSTLEIQRTEQGDSAMYLCASSPQGLEEQYFGPGTRLTVT.

In the case of this clone: Its ends do not fully match the called genes, so a read error is possible. This sequence joins TRBV7-7 and TRBJ2-3; D perhaps matches TRBD2 (6 bases). CDR3 length equals 14 residues. The germline gives CDR1 SSHAT, CDR2 FNYEAQ (reference sequence). The CDR3 DNA reads TGTGCTAGCAGCCTCAGCGGGAGCACAGATACGCAGTATTTT. The encoded protein is CASSLSGSTDTQYF.

The CDR3 region is CASTNREGQETQYF. For the CDR3, the DNA is TGTGCCAGCACCAACAGGGAAGGCCAAGAGACCCAGTACTTC. This chain uses TRBV7-4 with TRBJ2-5; tentative D call: TRBD1 (6 bases). The length of the CDR3 is 14 residues. Per germline, CDR1 SGHVT and CDR2 SQSDAQ. Trimming took 7 bases from V and 1 from J, leaving 13 bases between them.

The rearrangement joins TRBV2 to TRBJ2-7, with TRBD2 matching 9 bases. J lost 1 base, V lost 7 bases, and 11 bases had no gene match. The CDR3 runs 16 residues. Germline assignment: CDR1 SNHLY and CDR2 FYNNEI. The CDR3 bases are TGTGCCAGCATCCCTGGGAGCGGGGGGCGTTCCTACGAGCAGTACTTC. As protein: CASIPGSGGRSYEQYF.

The V and J genes are TRBV28 and TRBJ1-1; 9 nucleotides agree with TRBD1. Per the germline V gene, CDR1 is MDHEN and CDR2 is SYDVKM. This CDR3 has 16 residues. Trimming cost V 2 bases and J 0 bases; bases outside gene matches: 4. CDR3 in amino acids: CASSLRTGVLNTEAFF. CDR3 bases: TGTGCCAGCAGTTTAAGGACAGGGGTCTTGAACACTGAAGCTTTCTTT.

The V gene is TRBV9, the J gene TRBJ1-2; D not certain. The V gene lost 1 base and the J gene lost 3 bases, with 13 bases spanning the gap. The CDR3 is made up of 15 amino acids. From germline, CDR1 is SGDLS and CDR2 YYNGEE. The CDR3 nucleotides read TGTGCCAGCAGCGTAAAGCCAGGCCGGGACTATGGCTACACCTTC. Translated: CASSVKPGRDYGYTF.

J is TRBJ2-3 and V is TRBV30, with TRBD1 as a possible D gene (5 bases). This CDR3 is 15 amino acids long. Germline-derived CDR1 and CDR2 are GTSNPN and SVGIG (reference sequence). The ends were cut back, 5 bases at V and 3 bases at J, with 18 bases in the middle. CDR3 loop: CAWGQGTTPTDTQYF. In DNA, the CDR3 is TGTGCCTGGGGTCAGGGAACTACGCCAACAGATACGCAGTATTTT.

The rearrangement links TRBV28 to TRBJ1-1, with a tentative D call TRBD1 (5 bases). CDR3 length equals 12 residues. The V gene lost 5 bases and the J gene lost 7 bases, with 11 bases spanning the gap. Germline loops: CDR1 MDHEN, CDR2 SYDVKM. The CDR3 sequence is CASSGLRGEAFF. In DNA, the CDR3 is TGTGCCAGCAGTGGGTTGAGGGGTGAAGCTTTCTTT.

This clone was seen only a few times. The CDR3 sequence is CAWNGRGTGELFF. The CDR3 nucleotides are TGTGCCTGGAACGGGAGGGGCACCGGGGAGCTGTTTTTT. The genes are TRBV30 and TRBJ2-2, with 8 bases fitting TRBD2. The CDR3 sequence is 13 residues long. J lost 4 bases, V lost 4 bases, and 2 bases had no gene match. The germline V gene encodes CDR1 GTSNPN and CDR2 SVGIG (reference sequence).